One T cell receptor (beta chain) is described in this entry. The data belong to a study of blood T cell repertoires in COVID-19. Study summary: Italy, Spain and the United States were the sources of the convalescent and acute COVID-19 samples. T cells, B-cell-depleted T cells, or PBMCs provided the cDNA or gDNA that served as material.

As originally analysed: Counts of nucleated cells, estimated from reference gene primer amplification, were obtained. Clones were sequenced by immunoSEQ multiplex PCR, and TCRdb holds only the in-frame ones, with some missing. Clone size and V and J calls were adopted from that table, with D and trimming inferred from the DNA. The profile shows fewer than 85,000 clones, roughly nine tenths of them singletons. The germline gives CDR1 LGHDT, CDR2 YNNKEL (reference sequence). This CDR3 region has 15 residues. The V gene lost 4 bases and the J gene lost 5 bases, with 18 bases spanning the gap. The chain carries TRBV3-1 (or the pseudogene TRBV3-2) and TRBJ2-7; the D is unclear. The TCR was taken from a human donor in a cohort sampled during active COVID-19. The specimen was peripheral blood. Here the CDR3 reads CASSPLGISFNEQYF. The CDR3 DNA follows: TGTGCCAGCAGCCCGCTCGGTATATCTTTCAACGAGCAGTACTTC.